The 10 T cell receptor beta chains listed next were all sequenced from one sample in a study of blood T cell repertoires in COVID-19. Only in-frame clones appear in the TCRdb table, and some are missing; sequencing was by immunoSEQ multiplex PCR. Altogether 200,000 to 300,000 clones are present, roughly 90% being singletons, with the ten largest covering 0.65% to 0.8%. Sequencing input: peripheral blood. The receptors were gathered from a human donor in a cohort sampled during active COVID-19.

The CDR3: CVCYRVIPTEQYF. CDR3 DNA: TGCGTCTGCTACAGGGTGATACCTACTGAGCAGTACTTC. The rearrangement joins TRBV4-3 to TRBJ2-7, with D perhaps matching TRBD1 (6 bases). Germline loops: CDR1 LGHNA, CDR2 YSLEER. The CDR3 has 13 amino acids.

This CDR3 is CASSLGGPEETQYF. As DNA, the CDR3 is TGTGCCAGCAGTTTAGGGGGCCCAGAAGAGACCCAGTACTTC. The chain combines TRBV27 with TRBJ2-5; tentatively, D is TRBD1 (6 bases). Germline values: CDR1 MNHEY, CDR2 SMNVEV (reference sequence). Trimming took 2 bases from V and 3 from J, leaving 10 bases between them. This CDR3 is built from 14 residues.

The CDR3 sequence: CASSKKQGNTEAFF. CDR3 DNA sequence: TGTGCCAGCAGCAAGAAACAGGGGAACACTGAAGCTTTCTTT. V gene TRBV21-1 combines with J gene TRBJ1-1; the D call in the table, TRBD1, was not verified against the DNA. TRBV21-1 is noted as a pseudogene. The CDR3 has 14 residues.

The rearrangement links TRBV28 to TRBJ2-5; possibly TRBD1 for D (6 bases). Trimming took off 2 bases at V and 5 bases at J, with 18 bases between the two ends. The germline CDR1 and CDR2 sequences are MDHEN and SYDVKM. There are 16 residues in the CDR3. The CDR3 DNA is TGTGCCAGCAGTTTAGGGGGCCAGAACCGACGGGAGACCCAGTACTTC. Translated: CASSLGGQNRRETQYF.

The J gene is TRBJ1-5, the V gene TRBV6-2 or TRBV6-3, with a possible D match to TRBD1 (5 bases). The CDR3 totals 16 residues. The germline gives CDR1 MNHEY, CDR2 SVGEGT. Trimming took off 2 bases at V and 2 bases at J, with 13 bases between the two ends. This chain's CDR3 is CASSYDAGYGNQPQHF. The CDR3 nucleotides read TGTGCCAGCAGTTACGACGCAGGGTATGGCAATCAGCCCCAGCATTTT.

The chain is built from TRBV10-1 and TRBJ2-7; 7 nucleotides match TRBD2. Germline CDR1 WNHNN, CDR2 SYGVQD (reference sequence). The J segment lost 0 bases and the V segment lost 5 bases, leaving 1 base of the junction unmatched. The CDR3 length is 13 residues. CDR3 sequence (DNA): TGCGCCAGCAGTCAGCGGGACTCCTACGAGCAGTACTTC. As protein: CASSQRDSYEQYF.

V gene TRBV5-1 combines with J gene TRBJ1-1; D possibly corresponds to TRBD1 (5 bases). Germline V gene data show CDR1 as SGHRS and CDR2 as YFSETQ. CDR3 length: 16 amino acids. V lost 4 bases to trimming and J lost 1 base, with 17 bases between them. The CDR3 reads CASSLRTGGKNTEAFF. The CDR3 region has the DNA TGCGCCAGCAGCCTTCGGACGGGGGGGAAGAACACTGAAGCTTTCTTT.

The chain carries TRBV10-3 and TRBJ1-4; TRBD1 matches at 9 bases. The trim removed 7 bases at V and 1 base at J, leaving 10 bases unmatched. This CDR3 contains 17 residues. Per germline, CDR1 ENHRY and CDR2 SYGVKD. CDR3 loop: CAIILDRGYQTNEKLFF. CDR3 DNA sequence: TGTGCCATCATTTTGGACAGGGGTTACCAAACTAATGAAAAACTGTTTTTT.

The chain recombines TRBV5-6 with TRBJ2-7; 11 bases align to TRBD2. The ends lost 0 bases at V and 3 bases at J; junction bases unmatched: 5. In germline, CDR1 is SGHDT, CDR2 YYEEEE. This CDR3 is 16 amino acids long. In DNA, the CDR3 is TGTGCCAGCAGCTTGGGACTAGCGGGGAACGTCTACGAGCAGTACTTC. Translation: CASSLGLAGNVYEQYF.

On this clone: This sample also contains other DNA sequences that code for the same CDR3. The gene calls are TRBV29-1 and TRBJ2-7; 7 bases line up with TRBD1. The CDR3 consists of 12 residues. CDR1 is SQVTM and CDR2 is ANQGSEA in the germline V gene. The J segment lost 3 bases and the V segment lost 4 bases, leaving 3 bases of the junction unmatched. CDR3 region: CSVGQGSYEQYF. The CDR3 DNA sequence: TGCAGCGTTGGACAGGGAAGCTACGAGCAGTACTTC.